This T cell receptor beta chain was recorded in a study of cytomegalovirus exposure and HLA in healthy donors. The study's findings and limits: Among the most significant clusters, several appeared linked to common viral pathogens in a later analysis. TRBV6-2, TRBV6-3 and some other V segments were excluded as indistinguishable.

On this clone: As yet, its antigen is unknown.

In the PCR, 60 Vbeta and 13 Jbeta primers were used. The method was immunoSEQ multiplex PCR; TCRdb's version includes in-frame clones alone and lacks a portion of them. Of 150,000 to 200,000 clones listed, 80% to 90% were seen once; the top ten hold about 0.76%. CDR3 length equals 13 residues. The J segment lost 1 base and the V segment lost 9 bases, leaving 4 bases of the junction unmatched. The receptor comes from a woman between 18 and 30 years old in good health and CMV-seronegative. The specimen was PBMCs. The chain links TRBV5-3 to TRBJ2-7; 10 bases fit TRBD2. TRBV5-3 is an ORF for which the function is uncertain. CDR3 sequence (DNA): TGTGCCAAGGGGACTAGCGCTTCCTACGAGCAGTACTTC. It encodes CAKGTSASYEQYF.